These 15 T cell receptor beta chains came from one sample sequenced in a study of shared clonotypes between healthy human individuals. Repertoires were generated with immunoSEQ multiplex PCR, while TCRdb's copy carries only in-frame clones and drops some. Of over a million clones listed, 75% to 80% are singletons. The sample taken for sequencing was memory CD4+ T cells from PBMCs. Stated subset: CD45RA-negative fraction. The receptors derive from a man younger than 30 in good health. Some clones in this sample may be carry-over from other donors' samples.

The V call is TRBV7-6, the J call TRBJ2-7; D is possibly TRBD1 or TRBD2 (8 bases each). Per the germline V gene, CDR1 is SGHVS and CDR2 is FNYEAQ. Trimming removed 5 bases at V and 0 bases at J, with 23 bases between. The CDR3 consists of 18 residues. The CDR3 loop is CASSLRGRASGPSYEQYF. DNA for the CDR3: TGTGCCAGCAGCCTCAGGGGGCGGGCTAGCGGGCCCTCCTACGAGCAGTACTTC.

This clone turned up a few times. The CDR3, as DNA: TGTGCCAGCAGCAAAAAAGGGGGCGGGTCAGATACGCAGTATTTT. As protein: CASSKKGGGSDTQYF. This chain joins TRBV21-1 and TRBJ2-3; the table names TRBD1, a call not compared with the DNA. TRBV21-1 is described as a pseudogene. This CDR3 region has 15 residues.

This clone was observed a handful of times. Other DNA sequences in the same sample also yield this CDR3. The chain combines TRBV5-1 with TRBJ2-1; possibly TRBD1 for D (5 bases). The ends were cut back, 0 bases at V and 2 bases at J, with 6 bases in the middle. Germline V gene data show CDR1 as SGHRS and CDR2 as YFSETQ. This CDR3 has 14 amino acids. CDR3 bases: TGCGCCAGCAGCTTGGGACAGACCTACAATGAGCAGTTCTTC. Protein: CASSLGQTYNEQFF.

V and J are TRBV5-1 and TRBJ2-1; 8 bases align to TRBD2. The CDR3 contains 14 residues. J lost 6 bases, V lost 4 bases, and 6 bases had no gene match. Germline values: CDR1 SGHRS, CDR2 YFSETQ. CDR3 nucleotides: TGCGCCAGCAGCCCGGGGACTAGGTCCAATGAGCAGTTCTTC. Residues: CASSPGTRSNEQFF. Drawing the rest from reference TRBV5-1 and TRBJ2-1, the complete variable domain is KAGVTQTPRYLIKTRGQQVTLSCSPISGHRSVSWYQQTPGQGLQFLFEYFSETQRNKGNFPGRFSGRQFSNSRSEMNVSTLELGDSALYLCASSPGTRSNEQFFGPGTRLTVL.

The chain joins TRBV5-4 to TRBJ2-7; 7 nucleotides align to TRBD1. Germline V gene data show CDR1 as SGHNT and CDR2 as YYREEE (reference sequence). V lost 4 bases to trimming and J lost 2 bases; unmatched junction nucleotides: 6. The CDR3 has 14 amino acids. CDR3 DNA sequence: TGTGCCAGCAGCCCCGGACAGGCCACCTACGAGCAGTACTTC. Translation gives CASSPGQATYEQYF.

This CDR3 is CASSWGQPQETQYF. CDR3 coding DNA: TGTGCCAGCAGCTGGGGACAGCCCCAAGAGACCCAGTACTTC. This chain links TRBV7-8 with TRBJ2-5, with 7 bases lining up with TRBD1. The V segment lost 4 bases and the J segment 1 base; nucleotides outside the gene matches: 3. Germline CDR1 is SGHVS and CDR2 is FQNEAQ. This CDR3 spans 14 amino acids.

The chain links TRBV7-8 to TRBJ1-2; D not certain. In germline, CDR1 is SGHVS, CDR2 FQNEAQ. There are 13 residues in the CDR3. Trimming removed 5 bases at V and 5 bases at J, with 12 bases between. The CDR3 protein is CASSQLYSYGYTF. Written as DNA, the CDR3 is TGTGCCAGCAGCCAACTTTACAGTTATGGCTACACCTTC.

V usage is TRBV6-5 and J usage is TRBJ2-5; D is possibly TRBD1 (7 bases). Judging by the DNA end, TRBJ2-7 fits better; the J call may be wrong. The CDR3 is 15 residues long. Germline V gene lookup returns CDR1 MNHEY and CDR2 SVGAGI. The CDR3: CASSNGGDRAYEQYF. The CDR3 coding sequence is TGTGCCAGCAGTAACGGGGGAGACAGGGCCTACGAGCAGTACTTC.

V usage is TRBV7-9 and J usage is TRBJ2-7, with D maybe TRBD1 (6 bases). V lost 4 bases, J lost 5 bases, and 9 bases lay in between. The CDR3 has 12 amino acids. The V gene's germline CDR1 is SEHNR and CDR2 FQNEAQ (reference sequence). CDR3 DNA sequence: TGTGCCAGCAGCTACAACAGGGACGAGCAGTACTTC. Its translation is CASSYNRDEQYF.

This chain uses TRBV18 with TRBJ1-2, with D tentatively TRBD1 (6 bases). The germline CDR1 and CDR2 sequences are KGHSH and LQKENI. This CDR3 contains 15 residues. Trimming removed 3 bases from V and 7 bases from J, with 18 bases in between. CDR3 sequence (DNA): TGTGCCAGCTCACCTCCGGACAGAGATCGAGGTGGCTACACCTTC. Translating gives CASSPPDRDRGGYTF.

The V gene is TRBV18, the J gene TRBJ2-2; TRBD1 agrees at 10 bases. Germline trimming cut 0 bases from V and 6 bases from J; bases unmatched to any gene: 10. The length of the CDR3 is 18 residues. CDR1 is KGHSH, CDR2 LQKENI, per germline. CDR3: CASSPPGTGAPRAGELFF. CDR3 in DNA: TGTGCCAGCTCACCACCGGGGACAGGGGCCCCGAGGGCCGGGGAGCTGTTTTTT.

The CDR3: CASSLGDPRVNEQFF. CDR3 in DNA: TGTGCCAGCAGCTTAGGGGACCCCCGGGTGAATGAGCAGTTCTTC. J is TRBJ2-1 and V is TRBV7-2; D may correspond to TRBD1 or TRBD2 (5 bases each). CDR1 SGHTA and CDR2 FQGNSA come from the germline V gene. V gave up 1 base and J gave up 7 bases, with 14 bases separating them. This CDR3 region has 15 residues.

Note on this clone: The same CDR3 arises from other DNA sequences in this sample as well. CDR3 protein: CASSLGAEETQYF. The CDR3 DNA follows: TGCGCCAGCAGCTTAGGAGCTGAAGAGACCCAGTACTTC. V usage is TRBV5-1 and J usage is TRBJ2-5; D gene uncertain. The CDR3 runs to 13 residues. Germline CDR1 reads SGHRS; CDR2 reads YFSETQ. V lost 2 bases to trimming and J lost 3 bases, with 8 bases between them.

On this clone itself: This sequence is one base from a far larger clone and is likely a read error. The chain joins TRBV2 to TRBJ2-2, with D tentatively TRBD1 or TRBD2 (6 bases each). The V gene's germline CDR1 is SNHLY and CDR2 FYNNEI. This CDR3 comprises 15 residues. Here the CDR3 reads CASSSTGWQTGGLFF. The CDR3 bases are TGTGCCAGCAGTTCCACAGGGTGGCAAACCGGGGGGCTGTTTTTT.

The CDR3, as DNA: TGTGCCAGCAGCGAACCACCGGGACAGCTAGGTGGTGGCTACACCTTC. This sequence encodes CASSEPPGQLGGGYTF. This sequence joins TRBV9 and TRBJ1-2; 7 bases agree with TRBD1. V lost 3 bases, J lost 7 bases, and 15 bases stayed unmatched. Germline values: CDR1 SGDLS, CDR2 YYNGEE. This CDR3 has 16 residues.